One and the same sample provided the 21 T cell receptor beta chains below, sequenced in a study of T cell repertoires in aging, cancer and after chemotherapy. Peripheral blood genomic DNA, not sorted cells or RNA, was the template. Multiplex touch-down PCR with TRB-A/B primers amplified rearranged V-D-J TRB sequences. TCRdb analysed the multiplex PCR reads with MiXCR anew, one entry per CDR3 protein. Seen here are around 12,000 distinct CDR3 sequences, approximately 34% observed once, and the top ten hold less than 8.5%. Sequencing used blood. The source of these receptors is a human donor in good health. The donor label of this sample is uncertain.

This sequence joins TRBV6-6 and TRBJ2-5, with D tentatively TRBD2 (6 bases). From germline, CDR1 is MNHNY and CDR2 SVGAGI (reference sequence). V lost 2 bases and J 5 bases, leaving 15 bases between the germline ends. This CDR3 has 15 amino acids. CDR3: CASSYTLTRGETQYF. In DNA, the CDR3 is TGTGCCAGCAGTTACACCCTGACTAGAGGCGAGACCCAGTACTTC.

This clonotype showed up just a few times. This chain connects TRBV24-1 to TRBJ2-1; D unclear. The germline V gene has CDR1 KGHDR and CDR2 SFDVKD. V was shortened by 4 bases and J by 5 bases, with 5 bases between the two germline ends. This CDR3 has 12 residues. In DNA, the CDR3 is TGTGCCACCAGTGAACAGAACAATGAGCAGTTCTTC. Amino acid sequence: CATSEQNNEQFF.

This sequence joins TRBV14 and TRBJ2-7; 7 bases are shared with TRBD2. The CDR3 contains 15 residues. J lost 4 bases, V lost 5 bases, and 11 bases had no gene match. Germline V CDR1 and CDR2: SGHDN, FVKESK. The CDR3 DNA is TGTGCCAGCAGCGAAACCGGGCGGGAGAAATACGAGCAGTACTTC. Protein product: CASSETGREKYEQYF. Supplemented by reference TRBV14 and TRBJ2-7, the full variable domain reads EAGVTQFPSHSVIEKGQTVTLRCDPISGHDNLYWYRRVMGKEIKFLLHFVKESKQDESGMPNNRFLAERTGGTYSTLKVQPAELEDSGVYFCASSETGREKYEQYFGPGTRLTVT.

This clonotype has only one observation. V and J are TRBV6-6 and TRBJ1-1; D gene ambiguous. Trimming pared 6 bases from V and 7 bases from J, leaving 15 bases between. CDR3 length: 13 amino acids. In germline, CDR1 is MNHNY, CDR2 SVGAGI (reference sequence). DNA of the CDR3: TGTGCCAGCAGCCGAGTAGGGATCGGTGAAGCTTTCTTT. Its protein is CASSRVGIGEAFF.

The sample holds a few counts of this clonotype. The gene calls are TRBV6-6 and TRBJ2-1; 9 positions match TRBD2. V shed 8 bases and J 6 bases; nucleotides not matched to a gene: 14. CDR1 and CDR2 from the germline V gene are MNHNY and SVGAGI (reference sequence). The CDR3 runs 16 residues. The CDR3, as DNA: TGTGCCAGCTCGCTAGCGGGACTGACGGGGATCAATGAGCAGTTCTTC. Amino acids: CASSLAGLTGINEQFF.

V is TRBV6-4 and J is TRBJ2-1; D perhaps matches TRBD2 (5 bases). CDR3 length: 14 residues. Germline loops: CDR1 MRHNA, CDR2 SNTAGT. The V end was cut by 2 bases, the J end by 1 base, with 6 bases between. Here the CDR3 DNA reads TGTGCCAGCAGTGACGGGGAGTCCTACAATGAGCAGTTCTTC. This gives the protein CASSDGESYNEQFF.

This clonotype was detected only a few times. The DNA for the CDR3 is TGTGCCAGCAGTTATGGGGCTCCCGGTACCGATGAGCAGTTCTTC. Protein product: CASSYGAPGTDEQFF. This chain joins TRBV6-5 and TRBJ2-1, with D perhaps matching TRBD1 (5 bases). Trimming left V 3 bases short and J 8 bases short, with 17 bases between. The germline CDR1 and CDR2 sequences are MNHEY and SVGAGI. The CDR3 extends over 15 amino acids.

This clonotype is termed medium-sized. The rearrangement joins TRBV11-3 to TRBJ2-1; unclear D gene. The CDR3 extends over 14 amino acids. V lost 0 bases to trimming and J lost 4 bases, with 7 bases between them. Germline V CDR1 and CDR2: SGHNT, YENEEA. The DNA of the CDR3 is TGTGCCAGCAGCTTAGAAGGTCTTTACAATGAGCAGTTCTTC. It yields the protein CASSLEGLYNEQFF.

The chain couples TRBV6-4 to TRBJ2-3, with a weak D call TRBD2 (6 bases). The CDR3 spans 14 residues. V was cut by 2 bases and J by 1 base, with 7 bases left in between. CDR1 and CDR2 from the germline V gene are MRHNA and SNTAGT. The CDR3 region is CASSDGGGTDTQYF. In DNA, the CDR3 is TGTGCCAGCAGTGACGGCGGGGGCACAGATACGCAGTATTTT.

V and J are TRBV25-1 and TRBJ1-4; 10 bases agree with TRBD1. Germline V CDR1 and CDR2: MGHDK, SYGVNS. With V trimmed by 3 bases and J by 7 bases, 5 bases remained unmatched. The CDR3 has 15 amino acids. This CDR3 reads CASSERQGASEKLFF. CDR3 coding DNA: TGTGCCAGCAGTGAGAGACAGGGGGCGAGTGAAAAACTGTTTTTT.

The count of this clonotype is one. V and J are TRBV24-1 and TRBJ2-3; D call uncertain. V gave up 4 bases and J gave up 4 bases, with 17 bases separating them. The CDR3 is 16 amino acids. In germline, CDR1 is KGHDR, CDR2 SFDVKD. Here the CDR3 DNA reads TGTGCCACCAGTGAAGCAGGCCTTCCCGGCGCAGATACGCAGTATTTT. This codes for CATSEAGLPGADTQYF.

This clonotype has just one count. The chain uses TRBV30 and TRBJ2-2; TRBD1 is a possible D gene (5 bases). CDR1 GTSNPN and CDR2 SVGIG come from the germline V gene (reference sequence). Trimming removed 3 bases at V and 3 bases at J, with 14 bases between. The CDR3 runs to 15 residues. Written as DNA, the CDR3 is TGTGCCTGGAGGGGGCAGGAAAGAGACACCGGGGAGCTGTTTTTT. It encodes CAWRGQERDTGELFF. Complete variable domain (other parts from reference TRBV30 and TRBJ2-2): SQTIHQWPATLVQPVGSPLSLECTVEGTSNPNLYWYRQAAGRGLQLLFYSVGIGQISSEVPQNLSASRPQDRQFILSSKKLLLSDSGFYLCAWRGQERDTGELFFGEGSRLTVL.

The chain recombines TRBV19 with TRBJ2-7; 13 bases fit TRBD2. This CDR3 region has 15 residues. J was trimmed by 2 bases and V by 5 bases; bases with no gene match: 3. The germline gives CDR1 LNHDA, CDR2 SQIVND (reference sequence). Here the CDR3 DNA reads TGTGCCAGTAGTCCCACTAGCGGGAGGGCCTACGAGCAGTACTTC. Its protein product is CASSPTSGRAYEQYF.

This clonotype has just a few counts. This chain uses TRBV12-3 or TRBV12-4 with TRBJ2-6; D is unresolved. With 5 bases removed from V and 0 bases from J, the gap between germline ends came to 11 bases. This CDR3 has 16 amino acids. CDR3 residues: CASSTGFYSGANVLTF. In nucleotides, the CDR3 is TGTGCCAGCAGTACGGGTTTCTACTCTGGGGCCAACGTCCTGACTTTC.

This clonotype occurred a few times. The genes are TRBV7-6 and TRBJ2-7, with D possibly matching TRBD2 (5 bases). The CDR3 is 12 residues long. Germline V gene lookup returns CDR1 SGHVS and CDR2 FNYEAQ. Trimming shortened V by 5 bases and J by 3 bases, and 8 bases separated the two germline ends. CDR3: CASSPEGYEQYF. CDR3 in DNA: TGTGCCAGCAGCCCCGAGGGCTACGAGCAGTACTTC. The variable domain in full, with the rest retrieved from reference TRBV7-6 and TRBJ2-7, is GAGVSQSPRYKVTKRGQDVALRCDPISGHVSLYWYRQALGQGPEFLTYFNYEAQQDKSGLPNDRFSAERPEGSISTLTIQRTEQRDSAMYRCASSPEGYEQYFGPGTRLTVT.

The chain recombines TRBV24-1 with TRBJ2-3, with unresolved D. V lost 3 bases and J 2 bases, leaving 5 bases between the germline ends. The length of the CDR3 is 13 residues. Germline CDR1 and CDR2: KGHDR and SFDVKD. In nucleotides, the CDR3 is TGTGCCACCAGTGATGATGACACAGATACGCAGTATTTT. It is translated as CATSDDDTDTQYF.

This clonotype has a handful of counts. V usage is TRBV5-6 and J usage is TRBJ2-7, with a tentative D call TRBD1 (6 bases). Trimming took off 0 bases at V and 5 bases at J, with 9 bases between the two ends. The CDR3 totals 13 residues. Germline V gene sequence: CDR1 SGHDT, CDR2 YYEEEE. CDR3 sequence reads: CASSLGRGNEQYF. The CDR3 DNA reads TGTGCCAGCAGCTTGGGCAGGGGAAACGAGCAGTACTTC. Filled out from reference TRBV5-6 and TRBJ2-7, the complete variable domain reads DAGVTQSPTHLIKTRGQQVTLRCSPKSGHDTVSWYQQALGQGPQFIFQYYEEEERQRGNFPDRFSGHQFPNYSSELNVNALLLGDSALYLCASSLGRGNEQYFGPGTRLTVT.

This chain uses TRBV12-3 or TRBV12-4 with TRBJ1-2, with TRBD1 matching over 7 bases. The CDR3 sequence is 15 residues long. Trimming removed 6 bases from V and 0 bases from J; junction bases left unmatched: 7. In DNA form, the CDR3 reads TGTGCCAGCAGCCCACAGGGGTCTCCTAACTATGGCTACACCTTC. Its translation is CASSPQGSPNYGYTF.

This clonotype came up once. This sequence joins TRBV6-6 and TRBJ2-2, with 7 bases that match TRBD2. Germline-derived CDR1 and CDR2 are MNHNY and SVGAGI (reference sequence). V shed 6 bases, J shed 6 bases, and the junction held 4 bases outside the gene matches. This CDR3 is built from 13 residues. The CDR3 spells CASSLGLAGELFF. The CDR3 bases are TGTGCCAGCAGCCTAGGACTAGCCGGGGAGCTGTTTTTT.

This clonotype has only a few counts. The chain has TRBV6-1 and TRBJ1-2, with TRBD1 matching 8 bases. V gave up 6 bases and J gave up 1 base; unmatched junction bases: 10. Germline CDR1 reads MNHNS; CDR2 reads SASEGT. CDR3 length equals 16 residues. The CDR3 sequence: CASRGSTGALNYGYTF. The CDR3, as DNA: TGTGCCAGCAGGGGGTCGACAGGGGCCCTTAACTATGGCTACACCTTC.

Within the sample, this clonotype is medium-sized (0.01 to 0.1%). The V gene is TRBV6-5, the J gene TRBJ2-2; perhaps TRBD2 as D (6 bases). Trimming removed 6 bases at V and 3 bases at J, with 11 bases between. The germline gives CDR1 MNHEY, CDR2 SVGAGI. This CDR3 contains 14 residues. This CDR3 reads CASRGLAYTGELFF. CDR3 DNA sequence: TGTGCCAGCAGAGGCCTAGCGTACACCGGGGAGCTGTTTTTT.